This T cell receptor (beta chain) was documented in a study of blood T cells in healthy people across ages. A second PCR of about 6 to 12 cycles used a sample-barcoded 5' primer and a J-beta primer mix. TCRdb recomputed calls from the 5' RACE reads with MiXCR, one row per CDR3 protein. The sample includes about 1.5 million distinct CDR3 sequences, 42% seen only once; the top ten take 7.9%. The study's findings and limits: Per million T cells, TCR beta diversity dropped roughly linearly as age increased.

The trim removed 3 bases at V and 4 bases at J, leaving 7 bases unmatched. The germline V gene encodes CDR1 MNHNS and CDR2 SASEGT. The CDR3 has 15 residues. This clonotype was counted between two and nine times. Its antigen is not known. The chain joins TRBV6-1 to TRBJ2-7; TRBD1 matches at 9 bases. The source is a woman under 30 in good health. The sample taken for sequencing was blood. The DNA of the CDR3 is TGTGCCAGCAGTGATATGGGACAGGGTGTGTACGAGCAGTACTTC. This encodes CASSDMGQGVYEQYF.